The sequence of this TCR beta chain was determined in a study of control samples from healthy donors and cancer patients. The V gene's germline CDR1 is LGHDT and CDR2 YNNKEL (reference sequence). Trimming removed 5 bases from V and 4 bases from J, with 11 bases in between. The CDR3 runs 13 residues. Generated by immunoSEQ multiplex PCR, the TCRdb table keeps only in-frame clones and is missing some. The sample lists about 150,000 clones, about 94% seen once, with around 8.5% in the top ten. Sequenced input: blood. The V call is TRBV3-1 (or the pseudogene TRBV3-2), the J call TRBJ1-1, with TRBD1 as a possible D gene (5 bases). The receptor was isolated from a woman aged 40 to 50 in good health. CDR3 nucleotide sequence: TGTGCCAGCAGCTTTACCGGGGCCACTGAAGCTTTCTTT. It yields the protein CASSFTGATEAFF.